A single sample gave rise to the 3 T cell receptor beta chains below, sequenced in a study of vaccination effects on CD4 cells after COVID-19. ViraFEST used viral peptide pools to expand antigen-specific CD4+ T cells before sequencing. Cells that had been cultured for 10 days were the source of isolated CD4+ T cells. Participants completed two doses of the BNT162b2 or mRNA-1273 vaccine. Clones were sequenced by immunoSEQ multiplex PCR, and TCRdb holds only the in-frame ones, with some missing. Counted here are approximately 26,000 clones, almost 70% occurring once; the ten biggest clones make up approximately 8.3%. What these receptors recognize is not known. The starting material was CD4+ T cells from PBMCs cultured with SARS-CoV-2 spike peptides, obtained after COVID-19 vaccination. These receptors were obtained from a human donor who received a COVID-19 vaccine.

With respect to this clone: At one boundary the junction diverges from the germline segment, which might be a read error. J is TRBJ2-7 and V is TRBV30; D perhaps matches TRBD2 (5 bases). The CDR3 has 13 residues. From germline, CDR1 is GTSNPN and CDR2 SVGIG (reference sequence). The CDR3 sequence is CAWSVRDLVQREF. CDR3 nucleotide sequence: TGTGCCTGGAGTGTACGGGATTTGGTACAGAGGGAATTC.

V and J are TRBV6-5 and TRBJ2-5; perhaps TRBD1 as D (5 bases). Trimming cost V 7 bases and J 5 bases, with 11 bases left between them. Per the germline V gene, CDR1 is MNHEY and CDR2 is SVGAGI. The CDR3 sequence is 12 residues long. CDR3 sequence reads: CASNQGWETQYF. DNA for the CDR3: TGTGCCAGCAACCAGGGATGGGAGACCCAGTACTTC.

This clone was observed once. The rearrangement joins TRBV7-2 to TRBJ1-1, with TRBD1 as a possible D gene (5 bases). Trimming took 2 bases from V and 3 from J, leaving 10 bases between them. The CDR3 consists of 14 residues. Germline CDR1 SGHTA, CDR2 FQGNSA. The CDR3 protein is CASSLQGGDTEAFF. The CDR3 DNA follows: TGTGCCAGCAGCTTACAGGGAGGGGACACTGAAGCTTTCTTT.